By its share, the clone carrying this TCR beta chain is medium-sized (0.01 to 0.1%). The data originate from a study of spatial heterogeneity in lung cancer. Study details: There were consistently more beta-chain sequences detected than alpha-chain sequences.

Trimming shortened V by 7 bases and J by 3 bases, and 13 bases separated the two germline ends. The CDR3 is made up of 13 amino acids. Germline V lookup: CDR1 SQVTM, CDR2 ANQGSEA. Time point noted: sample taken at primary tumor resection. TCRs were sequenced from unsorted whole RNA of tumor, nontumor lung or PBMC. Each CDR3 protein gets one entry after TCRdb re-called the 5' RACE reads with MiXCR. This table holds approximately 24,000 distinct CDR3 sequences, around 4.7% found once. The sequencing used PBMCs, collected at surgery. The receptor was derived from a male donor with early-stage non-small cell lung cancer. This sequence joins TRBV29-1 and TRBJ2-1, with a tentative D call TRBD1 (5 bases). The CDR3 DNA is TGCAGCGCCCCGACAGAGATCTACAATGAGCAGTTCTTC. It yields the protein CSAPTEIYNEQFF.